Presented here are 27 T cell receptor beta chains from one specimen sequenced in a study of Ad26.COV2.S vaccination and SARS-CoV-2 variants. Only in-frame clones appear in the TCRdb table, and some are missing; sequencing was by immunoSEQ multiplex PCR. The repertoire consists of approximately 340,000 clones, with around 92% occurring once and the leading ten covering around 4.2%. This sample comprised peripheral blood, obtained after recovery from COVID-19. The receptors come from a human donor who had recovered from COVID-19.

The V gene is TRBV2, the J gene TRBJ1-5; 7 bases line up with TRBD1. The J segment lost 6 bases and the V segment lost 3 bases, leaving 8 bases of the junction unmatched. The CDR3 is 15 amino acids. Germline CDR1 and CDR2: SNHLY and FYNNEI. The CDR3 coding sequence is TGTGCCAGCAGTGATCAGGGGGTCCAGGTTCAGCCCCAGCATTTT. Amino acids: CASSDQGVQVQPQHF.

The CDR3 bases are TGTGCCAGCAGGGGACAGGTTAACTACAATGAGCAGTTCTTC. Residues: CASRGQVNYNEQFF. This chain joins TRBV27 and TRBJ2-1; 8 bases line up with TRBD1. With V trimmed by 6 bases and J by 3 bases, 4 bases remained unmatched. The CDR3 sequence is 14 residues long. Looked up from germline, CDR1 is MNHEY and CDR2 is SMNVEV (reference sequence).

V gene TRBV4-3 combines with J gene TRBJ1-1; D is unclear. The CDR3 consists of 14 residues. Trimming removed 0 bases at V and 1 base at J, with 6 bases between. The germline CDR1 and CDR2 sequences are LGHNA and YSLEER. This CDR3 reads CASSQEGANTEAFF. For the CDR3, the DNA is TGCGCCAGCAGCCAAGAAGGAGCGAACACTGAAGCTTTCTTT.

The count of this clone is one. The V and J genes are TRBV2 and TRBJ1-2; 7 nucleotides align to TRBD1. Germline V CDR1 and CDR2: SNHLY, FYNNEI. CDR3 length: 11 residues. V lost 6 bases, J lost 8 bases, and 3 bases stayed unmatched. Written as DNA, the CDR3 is TGTGCCAGCAGCGACAGGGAAGGCTACACCTTC. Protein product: CASSDREGYTF.

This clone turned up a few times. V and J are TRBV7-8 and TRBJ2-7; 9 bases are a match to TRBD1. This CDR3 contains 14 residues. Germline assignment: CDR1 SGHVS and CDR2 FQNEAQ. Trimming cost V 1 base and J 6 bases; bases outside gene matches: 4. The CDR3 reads CASSLGQGGAEQYF. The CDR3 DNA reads TGTGCCAGCAGCTTAGGACAGGGGGGAGCCGAGCAGTACTTC.

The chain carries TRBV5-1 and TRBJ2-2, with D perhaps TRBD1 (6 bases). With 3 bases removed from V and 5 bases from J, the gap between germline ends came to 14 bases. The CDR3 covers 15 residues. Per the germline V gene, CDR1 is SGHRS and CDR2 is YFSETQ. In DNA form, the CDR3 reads TGCGCCAGCAGCTCCCGGACAGAAACTACCGGGGAGCTGTTTTTT. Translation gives CASSSRTETTGELFF. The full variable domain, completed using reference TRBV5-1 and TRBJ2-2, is KAGVTQTPRYLIKTRGQQVTLSCSPISGHRSVSWYQQTPGQGLQFLFEYFSETQRNKGNFPGRFSGRQFSNSRSEMNVSTLELGDSALYLCASSSRTETTGELFFGEGSRLTVL.

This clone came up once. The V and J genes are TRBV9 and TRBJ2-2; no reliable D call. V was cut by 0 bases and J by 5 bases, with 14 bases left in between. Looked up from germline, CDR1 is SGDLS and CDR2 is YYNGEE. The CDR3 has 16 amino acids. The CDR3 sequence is CASSVVTDGRTGELFF. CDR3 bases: TGTGCCAGCAGCGTAGTGACCGACGGTAGGACCGGGGAGCTGTTTTTT.

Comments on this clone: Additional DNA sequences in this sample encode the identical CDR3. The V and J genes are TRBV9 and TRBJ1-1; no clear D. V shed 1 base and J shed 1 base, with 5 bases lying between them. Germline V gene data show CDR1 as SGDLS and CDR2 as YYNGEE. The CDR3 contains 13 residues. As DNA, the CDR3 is TGTGCCAGCAGCGTACGTTCGAACACTGAAGCTTTCTTT. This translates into CASSVRSNTEAFF. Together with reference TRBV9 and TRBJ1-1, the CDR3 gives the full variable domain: DSGVTQTPKHLITATGQRVTLRCSPRSGDLSVYWYQQSLDQGLQFLIQYYNGEERAKGNILERFSAQQFPDLHSELNLSSLELGDSALYFCASSVRSNTEAFFGQGTRLTVV.

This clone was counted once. CDR3 sequence: CASRPGSTEAFF. In nucleotides, the CDR3 is TGTGCCAGCAGGCCAGGGTCAACTGAAGCTTTCTTT. The chain is built from TRBV2 and TRBJ1-1, with D maybe TRBD1 (5 bases). CDR3 length: 12 amino acids. Trimming took off 6 bases at V and 5 bases at J, with 10 bases between the two ends. The V gene's germline CDR1 is SNHLY and CDR2 FYNNEI.

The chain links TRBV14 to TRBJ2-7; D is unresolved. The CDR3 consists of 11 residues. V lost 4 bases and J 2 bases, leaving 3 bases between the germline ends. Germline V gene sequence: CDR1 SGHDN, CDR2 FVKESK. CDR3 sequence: CASSLAYEQYF. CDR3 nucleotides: TGTGCCAGCAGCCTCGCCTACGAGCAGTACTTC.

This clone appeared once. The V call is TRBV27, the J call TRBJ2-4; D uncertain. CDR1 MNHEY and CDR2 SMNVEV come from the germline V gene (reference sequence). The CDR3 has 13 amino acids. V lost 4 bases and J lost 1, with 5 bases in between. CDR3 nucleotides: TGTGCCAGCAGTTATCTGGCCAAAAACATTCAGTACTTC. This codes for CASSYLAKNIQYF.

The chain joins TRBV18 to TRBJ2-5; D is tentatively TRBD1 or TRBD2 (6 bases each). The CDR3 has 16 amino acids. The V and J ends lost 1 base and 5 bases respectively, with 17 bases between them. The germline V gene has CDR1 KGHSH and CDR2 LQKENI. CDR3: CASSPQEWGAGETQYF. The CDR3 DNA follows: TGTGCCAGCTCACCACAGGAGTGGGGGGCCGGGGAGACCCAGTACTTC.

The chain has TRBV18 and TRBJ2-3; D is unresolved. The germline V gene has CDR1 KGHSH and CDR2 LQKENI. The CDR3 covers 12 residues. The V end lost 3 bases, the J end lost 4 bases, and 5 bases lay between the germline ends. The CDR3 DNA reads TGTGCCAGCTCACCGGGCCCAGATACGCAGTATTTT. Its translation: CASSPGPDTQYF. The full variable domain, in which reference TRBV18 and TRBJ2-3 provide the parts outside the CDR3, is NAGVMQNPRHLVRRRGQEARLRCSPMKGHSHVYWYRQLPEEGLKFMVYLQKENIIDESGMPKERFSAEFPKEGPSILRIQQVVRGDSAAYFCASSPGPDTQYFGPGTRLTVL.

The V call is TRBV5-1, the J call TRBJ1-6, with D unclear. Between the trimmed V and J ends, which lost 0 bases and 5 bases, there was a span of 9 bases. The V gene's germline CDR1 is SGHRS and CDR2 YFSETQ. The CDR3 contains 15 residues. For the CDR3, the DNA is TGCGCCAGCAGCTTGGTTCAGCAAGATAATTCACCCCTCCACTTT. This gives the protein CASSLVQQDNSPLHF.

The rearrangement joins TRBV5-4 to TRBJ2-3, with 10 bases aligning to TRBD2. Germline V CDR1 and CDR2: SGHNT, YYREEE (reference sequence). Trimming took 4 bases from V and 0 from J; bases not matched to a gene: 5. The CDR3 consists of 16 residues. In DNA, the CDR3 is TGTGCCAGCAGCCCTACGACTAGCGGGAGCACAGATACGCAGTATTTT. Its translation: CASSPTTSGSTDTQYF.

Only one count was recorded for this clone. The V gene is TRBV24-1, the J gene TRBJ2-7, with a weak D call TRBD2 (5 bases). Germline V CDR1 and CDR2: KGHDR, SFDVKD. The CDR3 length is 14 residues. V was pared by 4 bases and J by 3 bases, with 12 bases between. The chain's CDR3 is CATSDPLGVYEQYF. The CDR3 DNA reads TGTGCCACCAGTGACCCGCTCGGGGTCTACGAGCAGTACTTC.

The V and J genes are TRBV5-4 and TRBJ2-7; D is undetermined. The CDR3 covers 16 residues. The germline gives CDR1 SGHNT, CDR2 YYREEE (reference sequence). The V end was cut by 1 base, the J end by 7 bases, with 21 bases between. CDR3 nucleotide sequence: TGTGCCAGCAGCTTGCAGGCGGCCCCCCTGAAGAGTGAGCAGTACTTC. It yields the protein CASSLQAAPLKSEQYF.

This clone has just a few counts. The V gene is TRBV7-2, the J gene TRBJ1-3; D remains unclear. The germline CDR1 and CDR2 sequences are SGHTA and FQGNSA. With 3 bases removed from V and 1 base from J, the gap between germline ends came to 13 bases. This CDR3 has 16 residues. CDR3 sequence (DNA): TGTGCCAGCAGCTTCGGGCAGTGGGTTTCTGGAAACACCATATATTTT. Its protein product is CASSFGQWVSGNTIYF.

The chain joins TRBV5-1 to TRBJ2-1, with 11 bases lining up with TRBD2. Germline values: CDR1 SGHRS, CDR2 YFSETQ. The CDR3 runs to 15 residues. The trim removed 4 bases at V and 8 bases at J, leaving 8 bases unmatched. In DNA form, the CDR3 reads TGCGCCAGCAGCGTCGTTAGCGGGGGGGCCGATGAGCAGTTCTTC. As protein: CASSVVSGGADEQFF.

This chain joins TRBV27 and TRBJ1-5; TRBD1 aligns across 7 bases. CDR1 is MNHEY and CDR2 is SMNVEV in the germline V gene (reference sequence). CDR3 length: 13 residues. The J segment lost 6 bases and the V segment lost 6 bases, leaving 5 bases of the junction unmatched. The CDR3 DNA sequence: TGTGCCAGCAGCAGGGGGACAACTCAGCCCCAGCATTTT. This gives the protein CASSRGTTQPQHF.

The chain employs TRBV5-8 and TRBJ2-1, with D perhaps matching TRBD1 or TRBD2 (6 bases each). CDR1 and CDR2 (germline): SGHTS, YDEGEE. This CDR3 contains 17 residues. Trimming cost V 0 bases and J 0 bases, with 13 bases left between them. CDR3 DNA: TGTGCCAGCAGCTTGGTGGGGGGCCTCAGCTCCTACAATGAGCAGTTCTTC. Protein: CASSLVGGLSSYNEQFF.

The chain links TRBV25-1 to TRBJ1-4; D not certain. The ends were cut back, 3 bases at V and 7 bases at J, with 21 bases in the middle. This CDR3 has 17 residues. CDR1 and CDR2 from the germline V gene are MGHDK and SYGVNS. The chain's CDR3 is CASSEGSGRPSTEKLFF. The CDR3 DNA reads TGTGCCAGCAGTGAGGGGTCTGGGCGGCCCTCGACTGAAAAACTGTTTTTT.

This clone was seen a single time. The CDR3: CTSSLVRDRRNTIYF. DNA for the CDR3: TGTACCAGCAGCTTAGTTCGGGACCGGAGAAACACCATATATTTT. This sequence joins TRBV7-2 and TRBJ1-3, with a tentative D call TRBD1 (5 bases). The ends were cut back, 1 base at V and 5 bases at J, with 12 bases in the middle. CDR1 and CDR2 (germline): SGHTA, FQGNSA. The CDR3 runs to 15 residues.

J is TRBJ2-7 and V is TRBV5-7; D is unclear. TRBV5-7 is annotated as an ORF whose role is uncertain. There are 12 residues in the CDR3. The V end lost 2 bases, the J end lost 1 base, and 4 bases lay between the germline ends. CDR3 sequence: CASSLRSYEQYF. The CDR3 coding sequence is TGTGCCAGCAGCTTAAGGTCCTACGAGCAGTACTTC.

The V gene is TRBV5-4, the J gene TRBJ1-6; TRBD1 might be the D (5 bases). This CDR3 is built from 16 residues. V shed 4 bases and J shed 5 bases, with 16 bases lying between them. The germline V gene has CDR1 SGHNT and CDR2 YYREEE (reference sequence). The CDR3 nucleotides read TGTGCCAGCAGCCGGGGCCCTCTCCTCGATAATTCACCCCTCCACTTT. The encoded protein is CASSRGPLLDNSPLHF. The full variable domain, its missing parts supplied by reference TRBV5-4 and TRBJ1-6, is ETGVTQSPTHLIKTRGQQVTLRCSSQSGHNTVSWYQQALGQGPQFIFQYYREEENGRGNFPPRFSGLQFPNYSSELNVNALELDDSALYLCASSRGPLLDNSPLHFGNGTRLTVT.

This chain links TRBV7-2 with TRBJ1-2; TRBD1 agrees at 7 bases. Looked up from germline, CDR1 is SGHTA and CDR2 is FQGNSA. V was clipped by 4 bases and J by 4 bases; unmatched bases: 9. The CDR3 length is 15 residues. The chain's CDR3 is CASSSDRDSFYGYTF. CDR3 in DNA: TGTGCCAGCAGCTCGGACCGGGACAGTTTCTATGGCTACACCTTC.

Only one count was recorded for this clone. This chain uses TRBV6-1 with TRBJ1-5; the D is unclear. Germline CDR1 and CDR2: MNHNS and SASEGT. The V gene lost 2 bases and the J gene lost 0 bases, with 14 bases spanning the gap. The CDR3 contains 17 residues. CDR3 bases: TGTGCCAGCAGTGAATTGAACGTGGCTTATAGCAATCAGCCCCAGCATTTT. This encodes CASSELNVAYSNQPQHF.